The T cell receptor (beta chain) under discussion was sequenced for a study of T-cell reconstitution after alpha-beta-depleted transplantation in children. During its preparation, the TCRbeta library received unique molecular identifiers. MiXCR was run by TCRdb on the PCR reads, yielding one entry per CDR3 protein. The sample comprises approximately 200,000 distinct CDR3 sequences, roughly 15% of which are singletons, and less than 15% rests with the top ten. Many counts were recorded for this clonotype. The DNA is omitted, as the CDR3 cannot be located on it reliably, and the CDR3 follows TCRdb's listing. The CDR3 is 19 amino acids in total, end residues counted. Germline loops: CDR1 MNHEY, CDR2 SVGAGI.

The sequenced sample was PBMCs from the stem cell graft donor, obtained from the stem cell graft. The sequence was obtained from a human donor who donated a stem cell graft to a child with acute lymphoblastic leukemia. The chain is built from TRBV6-5 and TRBJ2-2; the table gives TRBD1 as D, unverified against the DNA. The CDR3 protein is CASSYPSGQGGPNTGELFF.